These 28 T cell receptor beta chains share one sample of origin, sequenced in a study of blood T cell repertoires in COVID-19. This table comes from immunoSEQ multiplex PCR, and its TCRdb copy is limited to in-frame clones, with some not included. The top ten clones hold 4% to 5% of a sample with 270,000 or so clones, nearly 90% of them seen once. The specimen was peripheral blood. Source of these receptors: a woman aged 40 to 50 who had recovered from COVID-19.

V is TRBV29-1 and J is TRBJ2-2; 8 nucleotides match TRBD2. Germline loops: CDR1 SQVTM, CDR2 ANQGSEA. The CDR3 sequence is 13 residues long. V trimming: 6 bases; J trimming: 6 bases; junction bases outside the gene matches: 6. The CDR3 spells CSVAGTRAGELFF. In DNA, the CDR3 is TGCAGCGTAGCCGGGACTAGAGCCGGGGAGCTGTTTTTT.

The J gene is TRBJ2-5, the V gene TRBV20-1, with 10 bases fitting TRBD2. After removal of 3 bases from V and 5 bases from J, the junction contained 6 bases not matched to a gene. The CDR3 totals 14 residues. Per germline, CDR1 DFQATT and CDR2 SNEGSKA (reference sequence). The CDR3 DNA sequence: TGCAGTGCTAGTGGGCTAGCGGGGGTGGAGACCCAGTACTTC. This codes for CSASGLAGVETQYF.

The CDR3 reads CASTGVDTQYF. The CDR3 DNA sequence: TGTGCCAGCACGGGAGTTGATACGCAGTATTTT. The chain links TRBV11-2 to TRBJ2-3; D might be TRBD2 (6 bases). This CDR3 comprises 11 residues. Per the germline V gene, CDR1 is SGHAT and CDR2 is FQNNGV. The V gene lost 7 bases and the J gene lost 6 bases, with 8 bases spanning the gap.

The chain has TRBV3-1 (or the pseudogene TRBV3-2) and TRBJ2-2; 7 bases agree with TRBD2. CDR1 is LGHDT, CDR2 YNNKEL, per germline (reference sequence). CDR3 length equals 18 residues. V lost 0 bases, J lost 1 base, and 8 bases stayed unmatched. Here the CDR3 reads CASSQEAGDWRNTGELFF. CDR3 coding DNA: TGTGCCAGCAGCCAAGAGGCGGGGGATTGGAGGAACACCGGGGAGCTGTTTTTT.

This chain links TRBV7-2 with TRBJ2-5; D might be TRBD2 (5 bases). This CDR3 contains 15 residues. Deletions cut 1 base from V and 4 bases from J, with 13 bases between. Germline V gene lookup returns CDR1 SGHTA and CDR2 FQGNSA. CDR3 nucleotide sequence: TGTGCCAGCAGCTTAGTCTTAGCGCCTTTAGAGACCCAGTACTTC. Protein sequence: CASSLVLAPLETQYF.

The CDR3 here is CASSPIGADMNTEAFF. The CDR3 DNA reads as TGTGCCAGCTCACCAATTGGGGCAGACATGAACACTGAAGCTTTCTTT. V usage is TRBV18 and J usage is TRBJ1-1, with D possibly TRBD1 on 5 matching bases. Between the trimmed V and J ends, which lost 2 bases and 0 bases, there was a span of 13 bases. Germline V lookup: CDR1 KGHSH, CDR2 LQKENI. CDR3 size: 16 residues.

This clone showed up just once. The chain carries TRBV19 and TRBJ1-4; D is undetermined. Germline V gene lookup returns CDR1 LNHDA and CDR2 SQIVND (reference sequence). This CDR3 comprises 15 residues. Deletions cut 5 bases from V and 1 base from J, with 11 bases between. CDR3 sequence: CASSPLSRTNEKLFF. DNA of the CDR3: TGTGCCAGTAGTCCCTTGAGTCGAACTAATGAAAAACTGTTTTTT.

The chain is built from TRBV13 and TRBJ2-7, with unresolved D. V lost 2 bases to trimming and J lost 0 bases, with 8 bases between them. This CDR3 is 14 amino acids long. Per the germline V gene, CDR1 is PRHDT and CDR2 is FYEKMQ (reference sequence). This chain's CDR3 is CASSLFSSSYEQYF. The CDR3 coding sequence is TGTGCCAGCAGCTTATTTTCCAGCTCCTACGAGCAGTACTTC.

V usage is TRBV11-2 and J usage is TRBJ2-2, with TRBD2 matching over 10 bases. This CDR3 has 17 residues. In germline, CDR1 is SGHAT, CDR2 FQNNGV. After removal of 2 bases from V and 4 bases from J, the junction contained 7 bases not matched to a gene. This CDR3 is CASSLTRLAGLTGELFF. The CDR3 DNA reads as TGTGCCAGCAGCTTAACCCGACTAGCGGGCCTCACCGGGGAGCTGTTTTTT.

This chain uses TRBV24-1 with TRBJ2-4; D may be TRBD2 (6 bases). The CDR3 covers 14 residues. V dropped 4 bases and J dropped 6 bases, with 12 bases sitting between them. CDR1 is KGHDR and CDR2 is SFDVKD in the germline V gene. CDR3: CATSEPGEGNIQYF. CDR3 nucleotides: TGTGCCACCAGTGAGCCGGGAGAGGGAAACATTCAGTACTTC.

The V gene is TRBV18, the J gene TRBJ1-5, with D possibly being TRBD1 (5 bases). The CDR3 runs to 13 residues. CDR1 is KGHSH and CDR2 is LQKENI in the germline V gene. V was shortened by 3 bases and J by 7 bases, with 10 bases between the two germline ends. The CDR3 nucleotides are TGTGCCAGCTCACCTACTGGGGGGCAGCCCCAGCATTTT. Protein sequence: CASSPTGGQPQHF.

The V and J genes are TRBV29-1 and TRBJ2-7; 7 nucleotides match TRBD2. Unmatched junction bases numbered 13, after V lost 4 bases and J lost 4 bases. The germline V gene encodes CDR1 SQVTM and CDR2 ANQGSEA. This CDR3 spans 15 amino acids. The CDR3 protein is CSVGGKREGGYEQYF. The CDR3 DNA sequence: TGCAGCGTTGGGGGGAAGAGGGAGGGCGGATACGAGCAGTACTTC.

The rearrangement joins TRBV7-9 to TRBJ1-4, with D unresolved. CDR3 length: 15 residues. The V gene lost 3 bases and the J gene lost 7 bases, with 15 bases spanning the gap. The V gene's germline CDR1 is SEHNR and CDR2 FQNEAQ (reference sequence). The CDR3 DNA reads as TGTGCCAGCAGCTTTAGTAAAGGAGGGAGTGAAAAACTGTTTTTT. Translated, it gives CASSFSKGGSEKLFF. Supplemented by reference TRBV7-9 and TRBJ1-4, the full variable domain reads DTGVSQNPRHKITKRGQNVTFRCDPISEHNRLYWYRQTLGQGPEFLTYFQNEAQLEKSRLLSDRFSAERPKGSFSTLEIQRTEQGDSAMYLCASSFSKGGSEKLFFGSGTQLSVL.

The V and J genes are TRBV2 and TRBJ2-3; D gene unclear. The CDR3 has 12 residues. The V end was cut by 5 bases, the J end by 6 bases, with 9 bases between. Germline V gives CDR1 SNHLY, CDR2 FYNNEI. In nucleotides, the CDR3 is TGTGCCAGCAGTTCTATAACGGATACGCAGTATTTT. This translates into CASSSITDTQYF.

The chain employs TRBV24-1 and TRBJ1-4, with a weak D call TRBD1 (5 bases). CDR1 KGHDR and CDR2 SFDVKD come from the germline V gene. The CDR3 has 15 amino acids. V gave up 3 bases and J gave up 4 bases, with 11 bases separating them. The CDR3 DNA sequence: TGTGCCACCAGTGATCCTGACAGCTTTAATGAAAAACTGTTTTTT. Translating it yields CATSDPDSFNEKLFF.

This rearrangement joins TRBV11-3 to TRBJ2-3; 10 nucleotides line up with TRBD2. Per germline, CDR1 SGHNT and CDR2 YENEEA. The CDR3 is made up of 19 amino acids. J was trimmed by 1 base and V by 4 bases; bases with no gene match: 14. The CDR3 loop reads CASSSTPGLAYPGTDTQYF. In DNA, the CDR3 is TGTGCCAGCAGCTCTACCCCGGGACTAGCGTACCCCGGCACAGATACGCAGTATTTT.

The V gene is TRBV7-2, the J gene TRBJ2-4; D gene uncertain. V was shortened by 5 bases and J by 8 bases, with 10 bases between the two germline ends. CDR1 is SGHTA, CDR2 FQGNSA, per germline. The CDR3 length is 12 residues. The CDR3 protein is CASSPRSDIQYF. CDR3 coding DNA: TGTGCCAGCAGCCCTAGGAGTGACATTCAGTACTTC.

The J gene is TRBJ2-7, the V gene TRBV5-4; 8 nucleotides line up with TRBD2. Germline CDR1 is SGHNT and CDR2 is YYREEE (reference sequence). This CDR3 contains 17 residues. With V trimmed by 3 bases and J by 6 bases, 17 bases remained unmatched. Here the CDR3 reads CASSSKRLAGLWSEQYF. In nucleotides, the CDR3 is TGTGCCAGCAGCTCTAAACGCCTAGCGGGCCTCTGGAGCGAGCAGTACTTC. Full variable domain (rest looked up from reference TRBV5-4 and TRBJ2-7): ETGVTQSPTHLIKTRGQQVTLRCSSQSGHNTVSWYQQALGQGPQFIFQYYREEENGRGNFPPRFSGLQFPNYSSELNVNALELDDSALYLCASSSKRLAGLWSEQYFGPGTRLTVT.

The chain carries TRBV7-9 and TRBJ1-5; the match to TRBD1 covers 7 bases. This CDR3 has 14 residues. The V gene end was trimmed by 4 bases and the J gene end by 5 bases; junction bases not matched to a gene: 5. CDR1 SEHNR and CDR2 FQNEAQ come from the germline V gene (reference sequence). CDR3 in amino acids: CASSSGQKYQPQHF. Written as DNA, the CDR3 is TGTGCCAGCAGCTCGGGACAGAAATATCAGCCCCAGCATTTT.

V is TRBV3-1 (or the pseudogene TRBV3-2) and J is TRBJ2-3, with TRBD2 matching over 7 bases. Trimming took 4 bases from V and 0 from J; bases not matched to a gene: 13. CDR3 length: 18 amino acids. Germline V lookup: CDR1 LGHDT, CDR2 YNNKEL (reference sequence). The CDR3 DNA reads as TGTGCCAGCAGCCCGGGGACTACTCCCCCCCCTAGCACAGATACGCAGTATTTT. Protein sequence: CASSPGTTPPPSTDTQYF.

J is TRBJ2-1 and V is TRBV27, with TRBD1 as a possible D gene (5 bases). V lost 3 bases to trimming and J lost 9 bases, with 9 bases between them. The CDR3 contains 12 residues. The germline V gene has CDR1 MNHEY and CDR2 SMNVEV (reference sequence). The CDR3 region is CASSLSRGEQFF. CDR3 DNA: TGTGCCAGCAGTTTGTCTAGGGGTGAGCAGTTCTTC.

The V gene is TRBV7-3, the J gene TRBJ2-1, with 11 bases matching TRBD2. The CDR3 runs to 15 residues. Germline V gene data show CDR1 as SGHTA and CDR2 as FQGTGA. V trimming: 2 bases; J trimming: 4 bases; junction bases outside the gene matches: 1. CDR3 protein: CASSLGTSGYNEQFF. CDR3 coding DNA: TGTGCCAGCAGCTTAGGGACTAGCGGTTACAATGAGCAGTTCTTC.

J is TRBJ1-5 and V is TRBV30, with D unclear. The CDR3 consists of 12 residues. V lost 4 bases and J 5 bases, leaving 9 bases between the germline ends. The germline gives CDR1 GTSNPN, CDR2 SVGIG (reference sequence). The CDR3 sequence: CAWNEVDQPQHF. The DNA of the CDR3 is TGTGCCTGGAATGAGGTCGATCAGCCCCAGCATTTT.

J is TRBJ2-2 and V is TRBV10-2; D is possibly TRBD2 (6 bases). The CDR3 has 17 amino acids. Germline V lookup: CDR1 WSHSY, CDR2 SAAADI. V dropped 5 bases and J dropped 1 base, with 17 bases sitting between them. The CDR3 nucleotides are TGCGCCAGCAGTCCGCCCTCGGCGGGGAGGAACACCGGGGAGCTGTTTTTT. Translation: CASSPPSAGRNTGELFF.

This clone showed up just a few times. The rearrangement uses TRBV5-1 and TRBJ1-3, with D possibly being TRBD1 (6 bases). CDR3 length equals 16 residues. CDR1 is SGHRS and CDR2 is YFSETQ in the germline V gene. V shed 0 bases and J shed 0 bases, with 10 bases lying between them. CDR3 protein: CASSLGQESSGNTIYF. Written as DNA, the CDR3 is TGCGCCAGCAGCTTGGGACAGGAGAGCTCTGGAAACACCATATATTTT.

This rearrangement joins TRBV19 to TRBJ2-1; possibly TRBD2 for D (5 bases). This CDR3 comprises 17 residues. The germline gives CDR1 LNHDA, CDR2 SQIVND (reference sequence). Trimming cost V 1 base and J 4 bases, with 17 bases left between them. Here the CDR3 DNA reads TGTGCCAGTAGTATAGCTCAACCCATAGGCGGGTACAATGAGCAGTTCTTC. It translates to CASSIAQPIGGYNEQFF. The entire variable domain, with the rest obtained from reference TRBV19 and TRBJ2-1, is as follows: DGGITQSPKYLFRKEGQNVTLSCEQNLNHDAMYWYRQDPGQGLRLIYYSQIVNDFQKGDIAEGYSVSREKKESFPLTVTSAQKNPTAFYLCASSIAQPIGGYNEQFFGPGTRLTVL.

This clone was seen many times. V is TRBV19 and J is TRBJ2-3; a possible D gene is TRBD2 (6 bases). V dropped 5 bases and J dropped 2 bases, with 11 bases sitting between them. This CDR3 has 14 residues. Germline CDR1 LNHDA, CDR2 SQIVND (reference sequence). CDR3 protein: CASSEAGTTDTQYF. The CDR3 DNA is TGTGCCAGTAGTGAGGCGGGAACCACAGATACGCAGTATTTT.

CDR3 loop: CASSLAGARGANVLTF. The CDR3 nucleotides read TGTGCCAGCAGCCTCGCAGGGGCGCGGGGGGCCAACGTCCTGACTTTC. The gene calls are TRBV3-1 (or the pseudogene TRBV3-2) and TRBJ2-6, with a possible D match to TRBD1 (6 bases). Trimming removed 4 bases from V and 4 bases from J, with 14 bases in between. From germline, CDR1 is LGHDT and CDR2 YNNKEL (reference sequence). CDR3 length: 16 residues.